Described below is a single T cell receptor beta chain sequence and its context. Its antigen is as yet unknown. The sorted-subset replicate PCRs were given 200 ng DNA, which is tens of thousands of T cell genomes. The protocol was immunoSEQ multiplex PCR, while the TCRdb copy is restricted to in-frame clones and leaves out a portion. Among about 1,500,000 clones listed, more than 95% were seen once. The CDR3 consists of 14 residues. V gave up 7 bases and J gave up 3 bases, with 15 bases separating them. CDR1 and CDR2 from the germline V gene are MNHNS and SASEGT. This entry belongs to a study of shared clonotypes between healthy human individuals. Across the study: Every donor yielded three CD4 naive, three CD4 memory, two CD8 naive and one CD8 memory plate.

Study findings and constraints: It was the few donors that limited the genetic and exposure-history diversity represented.

The sample comprised naive CD4+ T cells sorted from blood. Subset meaning: CD45RA+ positively selected. The chain links TRBV6-1 to TRBJ1-2; D unresolved. The clonotype was recovered from a man in his thirties or forties in good health. The CDR3 nucleotides read TGTGCCAGCACTTTGGACTCAAGGGACTATGGCTACACCTTC. Its translation is CASTLDSRDYGYTF.